The rows below give T cell receptor beta chains drawn from one sample of a study of response to subunit inactivated influenza vaccine. TCRdb ran MiXCR on the RT-PCR reads and lists one entry per CDR3 protein. The table has under 850,000 distinct CDR3 sequences, about 18% seen once. Specimen: PBMCs from blood, collected 4 to 6 days after vaccination. These receptors originate from a man aged 45 to 65 who received an inactivated influenza vaccine. Each CDR3 is given without its conserved first and last residue. D genes are given only for firm matches.

V	D	J	CDR3
TRBV5-1	TRBD1	TRBJ2-5	ASSRQGVRQETQY
TRBV7-6	TRBD2	TRBJ2-7	ASSFFLRGGSYEQY
TRBV7-8	.	TRBJ2-5	ASSQRASRETQY
TRBV2	.	TRBJ2-4	ASSVGQSAKNIQY
TRBV19	TRBD1	TRBJ1-5	ASSTDRGNQPQH
TRBV20-1	.	TRBJ2-7	SADSYYEQY
TRBV11-2	TRBD2	TRBJ2-3	ASSARGSGGGDTQY
TRBV6-1	.	TRBJ2-7	ASRKVSSYEQY
TRBV7-2	.	TRBJ2-1	ASSRAVRSYNEQF
TRBV20-1	.	TRBJ2-3	SARGGAHSTDTQY
TRBV6-2/TRBV6-3	.	TRBJ1-1	ASRKGQNTEAF
TRBV6-1	TRBD2	TRBJ2-7	ASSISSGKAYEQY
TRBV11-2	TRBD1	TRBJ1-4	ASSLIRTGNEKLF
TRBV19	.	TRBJ1-1	ASSMFENTEAF
TRBV5-1	TRBD2	TRBJ2-7	ASSHKSGTTGEQY
TRBV3-1	.	TRBJ2-1	ASSPGSHEQF
TRBV7-2	.	TRBJ2-3	ASSLGGGTSWDTQY
TRBV12-3/TRBV12-4	TRBD1	TRBJ2-2	ASKTGTGVGGELF
TRBV12-3/TRBV12-4	.	TRBJ2-7	ASSLAGTYEQY
TRBV20-1	TRBD2	TRBJ2-1	SAPGRREAYNEQF
TRBV12-3/TRBV12-4	TRBD1	TRBJ2-5	ATTGGAVETQY
TRBV5-1	.	TRBJ2-1	ASSETFSSSYNEQF
TRBV6-1	TRBD1	TRBJ2-7	ASGLTGVYYEQY
TRBV29-1	TRBD1	TRBJ1-5	SATTGASNQPQH
TRBV27	TRBD2	TRBJ2-2	ASSGGGAFGGELF
TRBV4-2	.	TRBJ2-6	ASSQGGVANVLT
TRBV18	.	TRBJ2-3	ASSPGTHASDTQY
TRBV7-2	TRBD2	TRBJ2-7	ASSKTSDSYEQY
TRBV20-1	.	TRBJ2-7	SARDPNIGDYEQY
TRBV20-1	.	TRBJ2-7	SASIGSSYEQY
TRBV28	.	TRBJ1-5	ASSLWDWYSNQPQH
TRBV7-2	.	TRBJ1-1	ASSLGGADLGTEAF
TRBV6-1	TRBD2	TRBJ2-7	ASSERSSGRTYEQY
TRBV2	.	TRBJ2-1	ASRGTVYNEQF
TRBV5-1	.	TRBJ2-3	ASSGGRDRFTDTQY
TRBV11-2	.	TRBJ2-3	ASSLGVPRVQDTQY
TRBV21-1	.	TRBJ2-7	ASTPWGRYHYEQY
TRBV12-3/TRBV12-4	.	TRBJ2-7	ASSLGGMAYERY
TRBV6-2/TRBV6-3	.	TRBJ2-1	ASKWTAYNEQF
TRBV7-2	.	TRBJ1-5	ASSRTTDYSNQPQH
TRBV7-9	.	TRBJ1-2	ASSPAGQGYGYT